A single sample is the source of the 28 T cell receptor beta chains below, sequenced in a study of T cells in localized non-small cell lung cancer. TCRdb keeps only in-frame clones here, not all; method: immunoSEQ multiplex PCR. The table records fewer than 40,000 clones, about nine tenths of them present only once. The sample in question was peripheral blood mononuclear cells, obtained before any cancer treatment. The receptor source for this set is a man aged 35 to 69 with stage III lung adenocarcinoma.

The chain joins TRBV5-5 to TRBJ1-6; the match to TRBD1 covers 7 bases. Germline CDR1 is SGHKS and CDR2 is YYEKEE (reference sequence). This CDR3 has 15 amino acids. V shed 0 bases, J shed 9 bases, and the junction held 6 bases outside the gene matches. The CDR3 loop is CASSLARTGLSPLHF. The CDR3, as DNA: TGTGCCAGCAGCTTGGCCAGGACAGGCCTTTCACCCCTCCACTTT.

CDR3 amino acids: CATSSYLTGGEILGSYNEQFF. As DNA, the CDR3 is TGTGCCACCAGCTCCTACCTTACAGGGGGCGAGATCCTAGGCTCCTACAATGAGCAGTTCTTC. The chain couples TRBV15 to TRBJ2-1; 9 nucleotides match TRBD1. This CDR3 is 21 amino acids long. The trim removed 5 bases at V and 0 bases at J, leaving 20 bases unmatched. Germline CDR1 LNHNV, CDR2 YYDKDF (reference sequence).

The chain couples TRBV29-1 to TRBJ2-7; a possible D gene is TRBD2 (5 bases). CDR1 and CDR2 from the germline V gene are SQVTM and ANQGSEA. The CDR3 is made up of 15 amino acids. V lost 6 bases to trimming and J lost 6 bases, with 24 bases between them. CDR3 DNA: TGCAGCGTCTTGCCGGTTAGACGCAATAGCGCCGAGCAGTACTTC. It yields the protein CSVLPVRRNSAEQYF.

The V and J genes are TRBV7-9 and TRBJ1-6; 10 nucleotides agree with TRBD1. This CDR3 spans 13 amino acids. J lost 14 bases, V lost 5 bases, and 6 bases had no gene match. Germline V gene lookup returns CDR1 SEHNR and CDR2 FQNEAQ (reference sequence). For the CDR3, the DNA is TGTGCCAGCAGCCGAGGGACAGGGGAAACCCTCCACTTT. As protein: CASSRGTGETLHF.

DNA for the CDR3: TGTGCCAGCAGCTTAGGAGGGACTAGCGGAACGCAGTATTTT. Translation gives CASSLGGTSGTQYF. V usage is TRBV7-6 and J usage is TRBJ2-3; 11 bases map to TRBD2. This CDR3 spans 14 amino acids. The germline V gene encodes CDR1 SGHVS and CDR2 FNYEAQ. Unmatched junction bases numbered 3, after V lost 1 base and J lost 9 bases.

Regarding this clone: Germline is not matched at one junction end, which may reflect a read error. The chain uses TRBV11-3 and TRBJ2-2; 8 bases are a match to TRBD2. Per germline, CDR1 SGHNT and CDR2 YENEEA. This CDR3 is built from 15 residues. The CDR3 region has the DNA TGTGCTAGCACCGACCGGGGGGGCGGCACCGGGGAGCTGTTTTTT. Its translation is CASTDRGGGTGELFF.

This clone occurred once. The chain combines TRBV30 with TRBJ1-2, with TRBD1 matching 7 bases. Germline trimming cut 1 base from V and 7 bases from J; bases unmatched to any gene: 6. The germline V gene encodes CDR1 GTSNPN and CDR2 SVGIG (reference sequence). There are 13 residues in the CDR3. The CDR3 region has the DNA TGTGCCTGGAGTGGCTACCGGGACAGTGGCTACACCTTC. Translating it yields CAWSGYRDSGYTF. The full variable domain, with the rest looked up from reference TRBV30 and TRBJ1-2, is SQTIHQWPATLVQPVGSPLSLECTVEGTSNPNLYWYRQAAGRGLQLLFYSVGIGQISSEVPQNLSASRPQDRQFILSSKKLLLSDSGFYLCAWSGYRDSGYTFGSGTRLTVV.

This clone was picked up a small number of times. CDR3 bases: TGTGCCAGCAGCTTACACGAAGCGGGACAGGGGTCCAGCGAGCAGTACTTC. Translated, it gives CASSLHEAGQGSSEQYF. This chain joins TRBV13 and TRBJ2-7; 10 bases map to TRBD1. Germline V gene sequence: CDR1 PRHDT, CDR2 FYEKMQ (reference sequence). The CDR3 loop spans 17 amino acids. V dropped 2 bases and J dropped 6; count of bases not matched to a gene: 13.

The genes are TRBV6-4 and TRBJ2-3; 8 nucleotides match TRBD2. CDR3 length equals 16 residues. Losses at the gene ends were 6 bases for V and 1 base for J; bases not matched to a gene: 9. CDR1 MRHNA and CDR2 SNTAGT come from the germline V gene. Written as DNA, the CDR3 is TGTGCCAGCAGCCCAGACCGGGGGGGCGGCACAGATACGCAGTATTTT. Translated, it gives CASSPDRGGGTDTQYF.

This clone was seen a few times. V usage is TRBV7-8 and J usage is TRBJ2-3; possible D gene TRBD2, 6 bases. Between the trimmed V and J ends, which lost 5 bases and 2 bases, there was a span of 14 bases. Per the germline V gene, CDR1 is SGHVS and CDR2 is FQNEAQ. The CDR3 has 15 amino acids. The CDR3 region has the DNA TGTGCCAGCAGCCCCCTCGCGGGGTTCACAGATACGCAGTATTTT. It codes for CASSPLAGFTDTQYF. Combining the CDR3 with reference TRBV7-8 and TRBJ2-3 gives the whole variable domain GAGVSQSPRYKVAKRGQDVALRCDPISGHVSLFWYQQALGQGPEFLTYFQNEAQLDKSGLPSDRFFAERPEGSVSTLKIQRTQQEDSAVYLCASSPLAGFTDTQYFGPGTRLTVL.

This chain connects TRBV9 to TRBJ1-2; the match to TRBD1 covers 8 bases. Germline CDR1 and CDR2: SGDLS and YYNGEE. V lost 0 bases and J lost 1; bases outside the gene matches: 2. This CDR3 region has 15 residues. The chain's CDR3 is CASSVVDRVNYGYTF. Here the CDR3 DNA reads TGTGCCAGCAGCGTAGTGGACAGGGTTAACTATGGCTACACCTTC.

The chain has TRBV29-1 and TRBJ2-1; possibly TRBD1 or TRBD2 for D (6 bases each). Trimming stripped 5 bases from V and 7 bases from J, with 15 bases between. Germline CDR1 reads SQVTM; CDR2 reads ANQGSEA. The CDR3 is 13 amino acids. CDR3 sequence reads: CSVWGAYANEQFF. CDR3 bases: TGCAGCGTTTGGGGGGCGTATGCTAATGAGCAGTTCTTC.

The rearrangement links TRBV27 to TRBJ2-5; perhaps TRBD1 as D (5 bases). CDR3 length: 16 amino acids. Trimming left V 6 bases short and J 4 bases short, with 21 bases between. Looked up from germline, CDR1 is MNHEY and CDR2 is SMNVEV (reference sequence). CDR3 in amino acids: CASSVTSAGPIETQYF. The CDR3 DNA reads TGTGCCAGCAGCGTGACGTCGGCAGGGCCAATAGAGACCCAGTACTTC.

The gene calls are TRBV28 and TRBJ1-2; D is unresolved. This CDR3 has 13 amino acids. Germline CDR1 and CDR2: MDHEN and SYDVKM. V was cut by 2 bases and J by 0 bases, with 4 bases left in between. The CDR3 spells CASSLPTNYGYTF. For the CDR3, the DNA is TGTGCCAGCAGTTTACCAACTAACTATGGCTACACCTTC.

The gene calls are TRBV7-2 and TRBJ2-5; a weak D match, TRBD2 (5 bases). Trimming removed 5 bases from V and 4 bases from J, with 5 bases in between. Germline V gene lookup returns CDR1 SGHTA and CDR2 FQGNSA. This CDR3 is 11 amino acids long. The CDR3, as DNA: TGTGCCAGCAGCGAGGGAGAGACCCAGTACTTC. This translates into CASSEGETQYF.

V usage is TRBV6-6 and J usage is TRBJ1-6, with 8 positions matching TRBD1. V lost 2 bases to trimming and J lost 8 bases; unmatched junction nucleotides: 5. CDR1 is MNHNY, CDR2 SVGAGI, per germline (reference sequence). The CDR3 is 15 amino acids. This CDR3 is CASSYPDRAYSPLHF. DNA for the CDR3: TGTGCCAGCAGTTACCCGGACAGGGCCTATTCACCCCTCCACTTT.

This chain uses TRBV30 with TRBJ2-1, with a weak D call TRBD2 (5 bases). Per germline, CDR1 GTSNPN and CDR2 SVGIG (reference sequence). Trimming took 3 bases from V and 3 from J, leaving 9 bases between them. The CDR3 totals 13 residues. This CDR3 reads CAWRLAVYNEQFF. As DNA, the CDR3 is TGTGCCTGGAGGCTAGCAGTCTACAATGAGCAGTTCTTC.

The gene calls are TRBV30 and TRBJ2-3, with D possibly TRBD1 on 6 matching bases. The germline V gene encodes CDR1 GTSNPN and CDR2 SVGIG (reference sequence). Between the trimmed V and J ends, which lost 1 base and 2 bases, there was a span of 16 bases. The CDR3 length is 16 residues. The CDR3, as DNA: TGTGCCTGGAGTGCCGATCTACAGGGACCCACAGATACGCAGTATTTT. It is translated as CAWSADLQGPTDTQYF.

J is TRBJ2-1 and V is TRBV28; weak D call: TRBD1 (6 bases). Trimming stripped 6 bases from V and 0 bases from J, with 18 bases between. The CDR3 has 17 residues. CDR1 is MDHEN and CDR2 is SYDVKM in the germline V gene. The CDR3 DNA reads TGTGCCAGCAGGCCTGGTCAGGGGAGCGGCTCCTACAATGAGCAGTTCTTC. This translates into CASRPGQGSGSYNEQFF.

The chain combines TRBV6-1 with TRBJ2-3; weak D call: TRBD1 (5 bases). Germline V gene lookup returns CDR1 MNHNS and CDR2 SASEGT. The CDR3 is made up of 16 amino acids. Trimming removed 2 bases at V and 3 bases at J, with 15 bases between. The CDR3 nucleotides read TGTGCCAGCAGTGAAATGGTTATGCAGGGAACAGATACGCAGTATTTT. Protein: CASSEMVMQGTDTQYF.

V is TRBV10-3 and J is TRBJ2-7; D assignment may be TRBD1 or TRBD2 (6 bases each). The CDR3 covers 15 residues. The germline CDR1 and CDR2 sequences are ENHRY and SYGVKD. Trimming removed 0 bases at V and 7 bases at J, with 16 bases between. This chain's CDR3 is CAISESYAGTWEQYF. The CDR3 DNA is TGTGCCATCAGTGAGTCTTATGCGGGGACATGGGAGCAGTACTTC.

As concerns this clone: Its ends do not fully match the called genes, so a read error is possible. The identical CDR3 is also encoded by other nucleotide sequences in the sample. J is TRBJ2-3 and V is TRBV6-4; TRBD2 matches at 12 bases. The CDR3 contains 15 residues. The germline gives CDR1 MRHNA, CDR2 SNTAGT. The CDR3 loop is CASSASGGATDTQYF. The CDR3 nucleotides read TGTGCTAGCAGTGCTAGCGGGGGGGCAACAGATACGCAGTATTTT.

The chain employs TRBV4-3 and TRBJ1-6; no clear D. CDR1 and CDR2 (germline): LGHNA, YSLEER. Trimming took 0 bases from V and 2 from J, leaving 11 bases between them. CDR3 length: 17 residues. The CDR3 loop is CASSQDMPGTYNSPLHF. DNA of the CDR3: TGCGCCAGCAGCCAAGATATGCCGGGCACCTATAATTCACCCCTCCACTTT.

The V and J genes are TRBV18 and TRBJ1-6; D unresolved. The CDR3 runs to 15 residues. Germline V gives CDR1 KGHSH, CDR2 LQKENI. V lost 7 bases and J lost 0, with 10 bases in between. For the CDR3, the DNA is TGTGCCAGCTTCGAATACAGCTCCTATAATTCACCCCTCCACTTT. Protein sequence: CASFEYSSYNSPLHF.

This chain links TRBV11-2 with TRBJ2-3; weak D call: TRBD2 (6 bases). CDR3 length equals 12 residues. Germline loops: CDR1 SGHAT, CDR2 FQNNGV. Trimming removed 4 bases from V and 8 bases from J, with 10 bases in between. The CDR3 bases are TGTGCCAGCAGCTCCTGGCGGGGTACGCAGTATTTT. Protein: CASSSWRGTQYF.

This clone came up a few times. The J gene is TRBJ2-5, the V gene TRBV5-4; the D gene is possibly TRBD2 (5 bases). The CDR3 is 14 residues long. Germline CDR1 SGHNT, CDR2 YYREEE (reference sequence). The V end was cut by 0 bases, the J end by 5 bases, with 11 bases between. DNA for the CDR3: TGTGCCAGCAGCTTGGCGGCCGGGAAGGAGACCCAGTACTTC. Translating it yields CASSLAAGKETQYF.

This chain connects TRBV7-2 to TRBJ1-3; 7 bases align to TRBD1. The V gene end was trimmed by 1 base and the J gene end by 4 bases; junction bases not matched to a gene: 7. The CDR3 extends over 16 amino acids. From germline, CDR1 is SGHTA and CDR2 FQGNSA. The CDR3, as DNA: TGTGCCAGCAGCTTAGGCATGACAGGGTCCGGAAACACCATATATTTT. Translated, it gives CASSLGMTGSGNTIYF.

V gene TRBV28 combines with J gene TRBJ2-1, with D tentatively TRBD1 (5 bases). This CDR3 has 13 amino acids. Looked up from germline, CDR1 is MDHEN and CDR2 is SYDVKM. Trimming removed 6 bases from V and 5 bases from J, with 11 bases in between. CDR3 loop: CASSQTANNEQFF. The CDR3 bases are TGTGCCAGCAGCCAGACAGCAAACAATGAGCAGTTCTTC.